The clone carrying this T cell receptor (beta chain) was seen repeatedly, ten times or more. What it binds is not known. This record belongs to a study of T-cell memory formation after mild COVID-19. Broader study findings: Pre-infection memory held some responding clones, suggesting pre-existing cross-reactive T cells responded.

V lost 1 base to trimming and J lost 1 base, with 5 bases between them. Germline V CDR1 and CDR2: SGHRS, YFSETQ. The CDR3 length is 13 residues. Each CDR3 protein gets one entry after TCRdb re-called the 5' RACE reads with MiXCR. The sample holds about 200,000 distinct CDR3 sequences, 9.5% seen once. The clonotype originates from a man aged 18 to 30 who had mild COVID-19 (a few samples of this study predate the infection). Cell type and time point are not known. The J gene is TRBJ2-5, the V gene TRBV5-1; D not certain. The sample was PBMCs or a T cell subset sorted from them (not recorded which). CDR3 protein: CASSLTPQETQYF. CDR3 nucleotides: TGCGCCAGCAGCTTGACCCCCCAAGAGACCCAGTACTTC.